This T cell receptor beta chain came from a study of cytomegalovirus exposure and HLA in healthy donors. For the study at large: The Caucasian-associated ancestry cluster contained approximately 81% of the 300 to 450 genotyped donors. The study, taken as a whole, reports: In an earlier analysis, productive rearrangement rates for most beta V segments clustered near 87% or 30%. The authors later found most CMV-associated TCR beta chains appeared HLA-restricted. In a later analysis, specific HLA alleles were associated with 15,000 to 20,000 TCR beta sequences at a 0.05 false discovery rate.

The germline V gene encodes CDR1 LNHDA and CDR2 SQIVND (reference sequence). V dropped 5 bases and J dropped 5 bases, with 15 bases sitting between them. This CDR3 is built from 14 residues. The PCR used 60 Vbeta and 13 Jbeta primers. The method was immunoSEQ multiplex PCR; TCRdb's version includes in-frame clones alone and lacks a portion of them. The table includes about 130,000 clones, around 81% detected once. For this clone: The antigen remains unidentified.

The clonotype originates from a female donor in good health and CMV-seronegative. Sequencing was done on a sample of PBMCs. This rearrangement joins TRBV19 to TRBJ1-1, with D possibly being TRBD1 (6 bases). The CDR3 protein is CASSFGPQGTEAFF. In DNA, the CDR3 is TGTGCCAGTAGTTTCGGACCCCAGGGGACTGAAGCTTTCTTT. Filled out from reference TRBV19 and TRBJ1-1, the complete variable domain reads DGGITQSPKYLFRKEGQNVTLSCEQNLNHDAMYWYRQDPGQGLRLIYYSQIVNDFQKGDIAEGYSVSREKKESFPLTVTSAQKNPTAFYLCASSFGPQGTEAFFGQGTRLTVV.